This T cell receptor (beta chain) appears in the sequencing data of a study of blood T cell repertoires in COVID-19. In the study overall: T cells, B-cell-depleted T cells, or PBMCs supplied cDNA or gDNA.

Trimming pared 3 bases from V and 8 bases from J, leaving 10 bases between. Germline V CDR1 and CDR2: LGHNA, YNFKEQ. This CDR3 is built from 12 residues. Under the authors' procedure: The authors estimated nucleated cell counts from reference gene primer amplification. Libraries were prepared by immunoSEQ multiplex PCR; TCRdb keeps only in-frame clonotypes and omits some of them. V, J and clone size reflect that table, while D and trimming were determined from the DNA. The sample holds hundreds of thousands of clones, 85% seen once. The chain uses TRBV4-2 and TRBJ1-1; weak D call: TRBD1 (5 bases). The sequence was obtained from a man in his forties or fifties with active or convalescent COVID-19. The sample comprised peripheral blood. DNA of the CDR3: TGTGCCAGCAGCCACGACCGACAGGAAGCTTTCTTT. Amino acid sequence: CASSHDRQEAFF.